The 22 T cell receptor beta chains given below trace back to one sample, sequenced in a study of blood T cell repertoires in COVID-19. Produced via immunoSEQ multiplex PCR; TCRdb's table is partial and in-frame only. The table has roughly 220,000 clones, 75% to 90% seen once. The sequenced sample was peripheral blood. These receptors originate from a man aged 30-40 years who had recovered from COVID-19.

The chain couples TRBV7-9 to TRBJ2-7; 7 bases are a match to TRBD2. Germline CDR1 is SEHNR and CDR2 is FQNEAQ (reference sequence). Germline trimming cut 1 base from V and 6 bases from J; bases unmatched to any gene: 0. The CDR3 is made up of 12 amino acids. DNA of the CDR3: TGTGCCAGCAGCTTAGAGCGGGGCGAGCAGTACTTC. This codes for CASSLERGEQYF.

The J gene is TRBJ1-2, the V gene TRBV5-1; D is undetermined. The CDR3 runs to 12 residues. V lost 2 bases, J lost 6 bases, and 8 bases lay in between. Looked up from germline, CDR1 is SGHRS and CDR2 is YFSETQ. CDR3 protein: CASSLNGDGYTF. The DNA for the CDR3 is TGCGCCAGCAGCTTAAACGGTGATGGCTACACCTTC.

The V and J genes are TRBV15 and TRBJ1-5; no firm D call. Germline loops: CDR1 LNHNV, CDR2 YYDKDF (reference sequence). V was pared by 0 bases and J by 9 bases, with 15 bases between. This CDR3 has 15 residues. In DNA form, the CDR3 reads TGTGCCACCAGCAGAGATTTGGCCCTCACCCGGCCCCAGCATTTT. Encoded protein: CATSRDLALTRPQHF.

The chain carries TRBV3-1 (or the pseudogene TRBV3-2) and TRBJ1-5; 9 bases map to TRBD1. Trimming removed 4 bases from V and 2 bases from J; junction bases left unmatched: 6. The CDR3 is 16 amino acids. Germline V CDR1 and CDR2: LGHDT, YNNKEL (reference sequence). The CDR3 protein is CASSRGTGKGNQPQHF. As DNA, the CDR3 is TGTGCCAGCAGCCGAGGGACAGGGAAGGGCAATCAGCCCCAGCATTTT.

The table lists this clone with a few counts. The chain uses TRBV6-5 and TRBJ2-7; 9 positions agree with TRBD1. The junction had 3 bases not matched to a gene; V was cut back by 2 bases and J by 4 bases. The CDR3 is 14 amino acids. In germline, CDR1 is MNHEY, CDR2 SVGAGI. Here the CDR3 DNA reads TGTGCCAGCAGTTACGGGACAGGGAGGTACGAGCAGTACTTC. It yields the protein CASSYGTGRYEQYF.

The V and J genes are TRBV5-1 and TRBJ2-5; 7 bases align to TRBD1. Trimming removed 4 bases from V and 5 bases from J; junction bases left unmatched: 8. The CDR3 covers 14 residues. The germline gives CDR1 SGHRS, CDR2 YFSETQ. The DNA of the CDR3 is TGCGCCAGCAGCGCCCAGGGACAGATTGAGACCCAGTACTTC. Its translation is CASSAQGQIETQYF.

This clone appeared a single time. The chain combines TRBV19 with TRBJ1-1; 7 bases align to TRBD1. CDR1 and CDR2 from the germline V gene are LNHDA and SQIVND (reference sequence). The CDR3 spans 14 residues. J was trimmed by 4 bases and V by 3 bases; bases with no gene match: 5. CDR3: CASSITGVGTEAFF. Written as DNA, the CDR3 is TGTGCCAGTAGTATCACAGGGGTTGGCACTGAAGCTTTCTTT.

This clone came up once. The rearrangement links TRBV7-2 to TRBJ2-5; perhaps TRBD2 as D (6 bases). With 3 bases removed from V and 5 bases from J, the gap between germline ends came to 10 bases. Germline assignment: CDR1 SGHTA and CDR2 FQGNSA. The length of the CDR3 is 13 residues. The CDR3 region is CASSFGGTETQYF. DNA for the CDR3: TGTGCCAGCAGCTTTGGGGGGACGGAGACCCAGTACTTC.

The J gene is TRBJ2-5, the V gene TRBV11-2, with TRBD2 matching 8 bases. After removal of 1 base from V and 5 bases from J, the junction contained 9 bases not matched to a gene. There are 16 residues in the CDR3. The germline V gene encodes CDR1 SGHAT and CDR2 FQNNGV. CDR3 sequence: CASSLVPGGERETQYF. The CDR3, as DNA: TGTGCCAGCAGCTTAGTGCCCGGGGGGGAGCGGGAGACCCAGTACTTC.

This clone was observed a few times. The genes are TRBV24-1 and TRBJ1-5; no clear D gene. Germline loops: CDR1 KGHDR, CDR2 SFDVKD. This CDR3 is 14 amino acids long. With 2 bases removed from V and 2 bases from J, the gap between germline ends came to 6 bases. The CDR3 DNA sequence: TGTGCCACCAGTGATTACAGCCGCAATCAGCCCCAGCATTTT. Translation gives CATSDYSRNQPQHF.

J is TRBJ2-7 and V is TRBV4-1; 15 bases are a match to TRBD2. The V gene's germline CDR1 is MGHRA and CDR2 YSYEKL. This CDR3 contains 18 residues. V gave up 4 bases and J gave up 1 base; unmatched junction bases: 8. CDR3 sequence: CASSRGLAGGVESYEQYF. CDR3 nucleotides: TGCGCCAGCAGCCGGGGACTAGCGGGGGGCGTTGAGTCCTACGAGCAGTACTTC.

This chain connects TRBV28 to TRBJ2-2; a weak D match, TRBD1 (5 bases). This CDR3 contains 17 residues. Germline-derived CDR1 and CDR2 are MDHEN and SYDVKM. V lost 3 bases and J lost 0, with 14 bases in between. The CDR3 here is CASSFPIGHSNTGELFF. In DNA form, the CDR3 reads TGTGCCAGCAGTTTTCCGATAGGACATTCGAACACCGGGGAGCTGTTTTTT.

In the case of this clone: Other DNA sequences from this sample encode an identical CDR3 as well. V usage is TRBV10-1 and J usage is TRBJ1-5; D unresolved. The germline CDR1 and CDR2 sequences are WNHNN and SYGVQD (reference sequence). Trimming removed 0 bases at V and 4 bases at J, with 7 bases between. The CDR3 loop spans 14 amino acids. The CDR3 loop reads CASSESGENQPQHF. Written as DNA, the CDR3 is TGCGCCAGCAGTGAGTCTGGAGAGAATCAGCCCCAGCATTTT.

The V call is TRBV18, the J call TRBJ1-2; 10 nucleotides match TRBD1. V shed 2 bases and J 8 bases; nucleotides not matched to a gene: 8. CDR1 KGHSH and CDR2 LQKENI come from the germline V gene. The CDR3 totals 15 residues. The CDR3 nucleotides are TGTGCCAGCTCACCAATGGAGACAGGGGGCGGAGGCTACACCTTC. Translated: CASSPMETGGGGYTF.

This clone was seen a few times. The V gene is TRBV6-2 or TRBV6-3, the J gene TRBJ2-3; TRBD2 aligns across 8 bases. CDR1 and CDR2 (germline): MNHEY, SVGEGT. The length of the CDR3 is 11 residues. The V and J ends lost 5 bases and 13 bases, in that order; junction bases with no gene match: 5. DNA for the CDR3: TGTGCCAGCAGTGGTGGGACTAGGGAGTATTTT. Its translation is CASSGGTREYF.

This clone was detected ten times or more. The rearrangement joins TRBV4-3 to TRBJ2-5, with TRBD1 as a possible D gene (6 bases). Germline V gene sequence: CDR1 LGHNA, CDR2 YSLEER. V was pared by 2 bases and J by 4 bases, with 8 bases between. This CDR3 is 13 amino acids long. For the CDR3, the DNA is TGCGCCAGCAGCCAAAAACAGGGAGAGACCCAGTACTTC. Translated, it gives CASSQKQGETQYF.

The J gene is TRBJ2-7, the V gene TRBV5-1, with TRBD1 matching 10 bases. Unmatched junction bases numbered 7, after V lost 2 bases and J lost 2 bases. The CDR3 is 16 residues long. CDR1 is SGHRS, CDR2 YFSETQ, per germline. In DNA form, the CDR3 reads TGCGCCAGCAGCTTTGCCGGGACAGGGGACGCCTACGAGCAGTACTTC. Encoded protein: CASSFAGTGDAYEQYF.

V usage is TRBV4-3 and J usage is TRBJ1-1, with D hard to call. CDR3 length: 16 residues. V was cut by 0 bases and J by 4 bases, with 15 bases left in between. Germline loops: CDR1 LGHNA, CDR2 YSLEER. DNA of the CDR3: TGCGCCAGCAGCCAAGATTTGATCCGGGGTGTCACTGAAGCTTTCTTT. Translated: CASSQDLIRGVTEAFF.

The CDR3 DNA reads as TGTGCCAGCAGCCAAGAGGGCCCTCTAGCGGGGGGGCTCGGAGATACGCAGTATTTT. Amino acids: CASSQEGPLAGGLGDTQYF. This rearrangement joins TRBV3-1 (or the pseudogene TRBV3-2) to TRBJ2-3, with 12 bases that match TRBD2. V was pared by 0 bases and J by 5 bases, with 12 bases of the junction left unmatched. The CDR3 runs 19 residues. CDR1 LGHDT and CDR2 YNNKEL come from the germline V gene (reference sequence).

The CDR3 DNA follows: TGCAGCGCCGGAGTGACCGTGAACACTGAAGCTTTCTTT. It is translated as CSAGVTVNTEAFF. The genes are TRBV29-1 and TRBJ1-1; D gene unclear. This CDR3 comprises 13 residues. V lost 7 bases and J lost 0, with 12 bases in between. CDR1 is SQVTM and CDR2 is ANQGSEA in the germline V gene.

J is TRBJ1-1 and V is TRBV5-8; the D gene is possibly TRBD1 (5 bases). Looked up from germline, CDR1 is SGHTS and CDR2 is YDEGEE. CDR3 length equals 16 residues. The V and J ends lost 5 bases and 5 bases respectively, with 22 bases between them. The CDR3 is CASRHGPTWGGTEAFF. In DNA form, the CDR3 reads TGTGCCAGCAGGCATGGGCCGACGTGGGGGGGGACTGAAGCTTTCTTT.

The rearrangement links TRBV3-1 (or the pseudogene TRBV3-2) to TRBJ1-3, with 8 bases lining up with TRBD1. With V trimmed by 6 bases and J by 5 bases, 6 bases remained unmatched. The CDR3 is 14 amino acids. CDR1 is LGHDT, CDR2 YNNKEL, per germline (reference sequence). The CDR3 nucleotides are TGTGCCAGCAGGGAGACAGGGGATAGAAACACCATATATTTT. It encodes CASRETGDRNTIYF.